These 19 T cell receptor beta chains share one sample of origin, sequenced in a study of beta chain features in type 1 diabetes. Every bit of the isolated RNA underwent reverse transcription, so sequencing read expressed TCRB transcripts. Only in-frame clones appear in the TCRdb table, and some are missing; sequencing was by immunoSEQ multiplex PCR. The repertoire holds around 170,000 clones, with about 9.1% as singletons. What was sequenced was central memory CD4+ T cells from blood. These receptor sequences come from a young woman in good health.

To note about this clone: An end of the junction does not agree with germline; a read error may underlie this. The chain is built from TRBV7-7 and TRBJ2-2; 9 positions agree with TRBD2. Germline V gene data show CDR1 as SSHAT and CDR2 as FNYEAQ (reference sequence). The CDR3 is 18 residues long. The CDR3 DNA reads as TGTGCTAGCAGCTTAGGGGCGGGAGGGCCCTCAGACACCGGGGAGCTGTTTTTT. This sequence encodes CASSLGAGGPSDTGELFF.

The chain recombines TRBV6-1 with TRBJ2-5; D is unresolved. The CDR3 sequence is 12 residues long. Germline V gene data show CDR1 as MNHNS and CDR2 as SASEGT. V lost 5 bases, J lost 5 bases, and 9 bases lay in between. The CDR3: CASSSNRETQYF. The CDR3 nucleotides read TGTGCCAGCAGTAGCAACCGGGAGACCCAGTACTTC.

The chain links TRBV2 to TRBJ1-2, with unresolved D. Germline CDR1 is SNHLY and CDR2 is FYNNEI. This CDR3 is 13 amino acids long. V was clipped by 4 bases and J by 3 bases, with 9 bases between them. CDR3 amino acids: CASSVSPDYGYTF. The CDR3 nucleotides are TGTGCCAGCAGTGTCTCCCCGGACTATGGCTACACCTTC.

The V and J genes are TRBV2 and TRBJ2-2; TRBD1 matches 9 bases. Losses at the gene ends were 7 bases for V and 0 bases for J; bases not matched to a gene: 3. Germline CDR1 SNHLY, CDR2 FYNNEI. This CDR3 comprises 15 residues. The CDR3 nucleotides are TGTGCCAGCACTCGGACAGGGGCGAACACCGGGGAGCTGTTTTTT. Protein sequence: CASTRTGANTGELFF.

The chain joins TRBV28 to TRBJ1-2; D is unresolved. The CDR3 has 15 residues. V was cut by 6 bases and J by 2 bases, with 16 bases left in between. The germline V gene has CDR1 MDHEN and CDR2 SYDVKM. The CDR3 DNA reads TGTGCCAGCAGCCTAGGCGGCGGCACGAACTATGGCTACACCTTC. Amino acids: CASSLGGGTNYGYTF.

This clone appeared a single time. The chain has TRBV4-3 and TRBJ1-1; D perhaps matches TRBD1 (5 bases). Looked up from germline, CDR1 is LGHNA and CDR2 is YSLEER. The CDR3 is 15 amino acids. V lost 6 bases, J lost 0 bases, and 14 bases lay in between. CDR3: CASSYAGDLNTEAFF. The CDR3 nucleotides read TGCGCCAGCAGTTATGCGGGGGATCTGAACACTGAAGCTTTCTTT.

The sample holds a few counts of this clone. The chain links TRBV2 to TRBJ1-5, with TRBD1 identical over 8 bases. This CDR3 has 12 amino acids. Per germline, CDR1 SNHLY and CDR2 FYNNEI. After removal of 7 bases from V and 6 bases from J, the junction contained 2 bases not matched to a gene. In nucleotides, the CDR3 is TGTGCCAGCAAAACAGGGGGTCAGCCCCAGCATTTT. Its translation is CASKTGGQPQHF.

The sample holds a few counts of this clone. The rearrangement uses TRBV5-1 and TRBJ2-3, with a tentative D call TRBD1 (6 bases). With 4 bases removed from V and 1 base from J, the gap between germline ends came to 19 bases. Germline V gives CDR1 SGHRS, CDR2 YFSETQ. The CDR3 is 17 residues long. CDR3 coding DNA: TGCGCCAGCAGCAGAGACACAGGGAACGGTGGCACAGATACGCAGTATTTT. Its translation: CASSRDTGNGGTDTQYF.

This clone was seen a handful of times. The rearrangement uses TRBV6-5 and TRBJ1-2, with TRBD1 identical over 12 bases. CDR1 is MNHEY, CDR2 SVGAGI, per germline. The CDR3 is 16 residues long. With V trimmed by 2 bases and J by 7 bases, 8 bases remained unmatched. DNA for the CDR3: TGTGCCAGCAGTTACACCGGGACAGGGGGCGCAAGTGGCTACACCTTC. This codes for CASSYTGTGGASGYTF.

The J gene is TRBJ1-3, the V gene TRBV27; tentative D call: TRBD1 (5 bases). The V gene lost 2 bases and the J gene lost 0 bases, with 17 bases spanning the gap. Germline CDR1 reads MNHEY; CDR2 reads SMNVEV (reference sequence). This CDR3 is built from 18 residues. The CDR3 nucleotides are TGTGCCAGCAGTTTAAGGGGCAGACCCTCCTACTCTGGAAACACCATATATTTT. It translates to CASSLRGRPSYSGNTIYF.

The chain is built from TRBV4-1 and TRBJ1-2; D unclear. The ends were cut back, 0 bases at V and 5 bases at J, with 10 bases in the middle. Germline-derived CDR1 and CDR2 are MGHRA and YSYEKL. The CDR3 extends over 14 amino acids. CDR3 residues: CASSQDLDYYGYTF. In DNA, the CDR3 is TGCGCCAGCAGCCAAGACCTCGACTATTATGGCTACACCTTC.

The rearrangement links TRBV4-1 to TRBJ1-2; 8 nucleotides align to TRBD1. The CDR3 has 16 amino acids. With 0 bases clipped from V and 6 bases from J, the junction kept 9 bases outside the gene matches. Germline CDR1 MGHRA, CDR2 YSYEKL. This chain's CDR3 is CASSQDPAGGPDGYTF. The CDR3 bases are TGCGCCAGCAGCCAAGATCCGGCAGGGGGCCCTGATGGCTACACCTTC.

V gene TRBV5-1 combines with J gene TRBJ2-2; TRBD1 matches 7 bases. Per the germline V gene, CDR1 is SGHRS and CDR2 is YFSETQ. The CDR3 loop spans 15 amino acids. The V segment lost 2 bases and the J segment 4 bases; nucleotides outside the gene matches: 5. Here the CDR3 reads CASSFVGGSTGELFF. The CDR3 nucleotides read TGCGCCAGCAGCTTTGTAGGGGGCAGCACCGGGGAGCTGTTTTTT.

The chain uses TRBV11-2 and TRBJ2-2; D might be TRBD1 (5 bases). Trimming removed 3 bases at V and 4 bases at J, with 9 bases between. This CDR3 region has 14 residues. Germline V gives CDR1 SGHAT, CDR2 FQNNGV. CDR3 region: CASSFDRSTGELFF. The CDR3 DNA is TGTGCCAGCAGCTTTGACAGATCCACCGGGGAGCTGTTTTTT.

This clone was recorded a few times. V usage is TRBV9 and J usage is TRBJ2-5; 10 nucleotides agree with TRBD2. V shed 1 base, J shed 4 bases, and the junction held 7 bases outside the gene matches. Germline V gene sequence: CDR1 SGDLS, CDR2 YYNGEE. This CDR3 region has 16 residues. CDR3 DNA: TGTGCCAGCAGCGTATCCAGCGGGAGGGCCGGAGAGACCCAGTACTTC. Amino acid sequence: CASSVSSGRAGETQYF.

This clone turned up a few times. The chain links TRBV13 to TRBJ1-2; D call uncertain. CDR1 is PRHDT and CDR2 is FYEKMQ in the germline V gene (reference sequence). Trimming stripped 5 bases from V and 5 bases from J, with 18 bases between. The CDR3 runs 15 residues. The CDR3 here is CASSGGSPSAYGYTF. CDR3 nucleotide sequence: TGTGCCAGCAGCGGAGGGTCGCCCTCAGCGTATGGCTACACCTTC. Combining the CDR3 with reference TRBV13 and TRBJ1-2 gives the whole variable domain AAGVIQSPRHLIKEKRETATLKCYPIPRHDTVYWYQQGPGQDPQFLISFYEKMQSDKGSIPDRFSAQQFSDYHSELNMSSLELGDSALYFCASSGGSPSAYGYTFGSGTRLTVV.

J is TRBJ2-7 and V is TRBV7-2; 8 bases are a match to TRBD2. The length of the CDR3 is 18 residues. Trimming took 0 bases from V and 0 from J; bases not matched to a gene: 10. From germline, CDR1 is SGHTA and CDR2 FQGNSA. CDR3 protein: CASSLAGTSGGFSYEQYF. The CDR3 DNA follows: TGTGCCAGCAGCTTAGCCGGTACTAGCGGAGGATTCTCCTACGAGCAGTACTTC.

V and J are TRBV30 and TRBJ1-1, with a possible D match to TRBD1 (5 bases). The V end was cut by 1 base, the J end by 2 bases, with 14 bases between. Germline lookup yields CDR1 GTSNPN and CDR2 SVGIG (reference sequence). This CDR3 is 15 amino acids long. The CDR3 loop is CAWSAQGGTNTEAFF. The DNA for the CDR3 is TGTGCCTGGAGTGCGCAGGGAGGAACAAACACTGAAGCTTTCTTT.

This chain uses TRBV7-8 with TRBJ1-2; D is uncertain. Germline assignment: CDR1 SGHVS and CDR2 FQNEAQ. The V end lost 1 base, the J end lost 2 bases, and 11 bases lay between the germline ends. The CDR3 has 15 amino acids. Here the CDR3 reads CASSLGTGGNYGYTF. As DNA, the CDR3 is TGTGCCAGCAGCTTAGGAACGGGAGGGAACTATGGCTACACCTTC.